This TCR beta chain was identified during a study of T cells in narcolepsy. Study-level results: Blood of same and different patients, but not healthy controls, reportedly held recurring autoreactive clonotypes. Same-patient CSF and blood CD4+ T cell clonotypes included HCRT-specific and TRIB2-specific autoreactive ones.

This clone has only a few counts. The target antigen is unknown. The data were produced by immunoSEQ multiplex PCR, yet TCRdb's version contains in-frame clones alone and is incomplete. In the table there are approximately 30,000 clones, under 85% of which are singletons. The source is a human donor with narcolepsy. Sequenced sample: CD45RA- memory CD4+ T cells from PBMCs.

The CDR3 is CASSPGQSNQPQHF. CDR3 nucleotides: TGTGCCAGCTCACCCGGGCAGAGCAATCAGCCCCAGCATTTT. This chain uses TRBV18 with TRBJ1-5; D unresolved. Trimming pared 3 bases from V and 1 base from J, leaving 7 bases between. This CDR3 contains 14 residues. The germline CDR1 and CDR2 sequences are KGHSH and LQKENI.